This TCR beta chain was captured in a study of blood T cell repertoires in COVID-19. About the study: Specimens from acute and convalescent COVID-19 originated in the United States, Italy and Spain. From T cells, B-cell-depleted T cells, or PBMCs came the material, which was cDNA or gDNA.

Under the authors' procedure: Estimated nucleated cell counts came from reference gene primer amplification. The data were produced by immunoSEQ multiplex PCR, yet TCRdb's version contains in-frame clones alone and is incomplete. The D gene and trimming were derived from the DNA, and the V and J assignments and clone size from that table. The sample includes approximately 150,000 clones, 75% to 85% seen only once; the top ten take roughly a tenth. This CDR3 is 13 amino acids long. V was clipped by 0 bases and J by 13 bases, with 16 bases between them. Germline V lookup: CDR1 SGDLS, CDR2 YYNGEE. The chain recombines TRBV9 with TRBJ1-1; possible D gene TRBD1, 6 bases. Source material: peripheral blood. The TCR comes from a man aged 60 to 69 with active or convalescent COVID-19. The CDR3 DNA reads TGTGCCAGCAGCGTAGGGGGGCCGACTGAGGTTTTCTTT. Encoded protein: CASSVGGPTEVFF.